What follows is one TCR beta chain and its context. Clones were sequenced by immunoSEQ multiplex PCR, and TCRdb holds only the in-frame ones, with some missing. The sample has 180,000 or so clones; about 85% are singletons. V was pared by 0 bases and J by 8 bases, with 19 bases between. Germline V gives CDR1 LGHNT, CDR2 FRNRAP. This CDR3 is 16 amino acids long. This entry is derived from a study of blood T cell repertoires in COVID-19. At the level of the study: The origin of the acute and convalescent COVID-19 samples was the United States, Italy and Spain. In each case, the material was cDNA or gDNA derived from T cells, B-cell-depleted T cells, or PBMCs.

This sequence was found in a woman in her 30s with active or convalescent COVID-19. The source material was peripheral blood. This chain links TRBV12-5 with TRBJ1-2; D not resolved. The CDR3 here is CASGLVLSSWGGGYTF. CDR3 nucleotides: TGTGCTAGTGGTTTGGTACTTTCTTCCTGGGGAGGAGGCTACACCTTC.